The T cell receptor (beta chain) under discussion was sequenced for a study of cytomegalovirus exposure and HLA in healthy donors. Study-level background: Some 85 million unique TCRs, all from HLA-typed donors, were included in an early release of the data. Regarding the study as a whole: TRBV6-2, TRBV6-3 and other indistinguishable V segments were excluded. TCR beta chains associated with HLA were, in a later analysis, more clonally expanded than equally common others. The only immune exposure information that was available was CMV serostatus.

This clone was counted only a few times. What it binds is unknown. This CDR3 comprises 17 residues. Per the germline V gene, CDR1 is SGHNT and CDR2 is YYREEE (reference sequence). J gave up 4 bases and V 0 bases, and 8 bases lay outside the gene matches. PCR amplification relied on 60 Vbeta primers (plus 13 Jbeta primers). Assay: immunoSEQ multiplex PCR; the TCRdb copy retains only in-frame clones and omits some. The sample records roughly 200,000 clones, around nine tenths being singletons. What was sequenced was PBMCs. The J gene is TRBJ2-2, the V gene TRBV5-4; 8 bases line up with TRBD2. The sequence was obtained from a woman in her thirties in good health and CMV-seronegative. The CDR3 here is CASSLAWSSGSTGELFF. For the CDR3, the DNA is TGTGCCAGCAGCTTGGCCTGGTCGAGCGGGAGCACCGGGGAGCTGTTTTTT.